Shown below are 4 T cell receptor beta chains from a single sample sequenced in a study of T cell repertoires in cytomegalovirus infection. Using its own MiXCR run on the reads, TCRdb lists one record per CDR3 protein. The table shows 60,000 to 85,000 distinct CDR3 sequences, with more than 20% occurring only once. These TCRs' antigens remain unknown. The sequenced sample was PBMCs, sequenced either directly or after in vitro stimulation (not recorded which). The source of these receptors is a human donor in good health (CMV status not recorded). Some clones in this sample may be carry-over from other donors' samples.

This clonotype was observed a few times. The V and J genes are TRBV20-1 and TRBJ2-7, with a tentative D call TRBD2 (6 bases). CDR3 length: 13 amino acids. Trimming removed 2 bases from V and 6 bases from J, with 14 bases in between. Germline V CDR1 and CDR2: DFQATT, SNEGSKA (reference sequence). The CDR3 region has the DNA TGCAGTGCTAGATGGGACTTAGCGAGCGAGCAGTACTTC. Translating gives CSARWDLASEQYF.

In this sample, this clonotype turned up a few times. The chain carries TRBV20-1 and TRBJ1-4; tentatively, D is TRBD1 (6 bases). Germline V CDR1 and CDR2: DFQATT, SNEGSKA (reference sequence). Deletions cut 1 base from V and 6 bases from J, with 15 bases between. CDR3 length: 15 residues. The CDR3 region has the DNA TGCAGTGCTAGAGGGGGGGCAGATCGGGATGAAAAACTGTTTTTT. As protein: CSARGGADRDEKLFF.

This clonotype was recorded at least ten times. This chain connects TRBV7-8 to TRBJ2-5, with 9 positions matching TRBD2. The length of the CDR3 is 17 residues. The V gene's germline CDR1 is SGHVS and CDR2 FQNEAQ. V was clipped by 1 base and J by 4 bases; unmatched bases: 10. The CDR3, as DNA: TGTGCCAGCAGCTTAGTGGGGGGCGGGAGGGTTCCAGAGACCCAGTACTTC. It yields the protein CASSLVGGGRVPETQYF.

This clonotype was detected a few times. The chain carries TRBV25-1 and TRBJ2-1, with TRBD2 matching over 9 bases. The CDR3 has 15 residues. V lost 3 bases, J lost 4 bases, and 4 bases stayed unmatched. Germline values: CDR1 MGHDK, CDR2 SYGVNS. The CDR3 protein is CASSETSGPYNEQFF. The CDR3 coding sequence is TGTGCCAGCAGTGAGACTAGCGGACCTTACAATGAGCAGTTCTTC.